The TCR beta chain described here comes from a study of immune cell composition in non-small cell lung cancer. V trimming: 6 bases; J trimming: 5 bases; junction bases outside the gene matches: 13. The CDR3 totals 17 residues. From germline, CDR1 is ENHRY and CDR2 SYGVKD. As for this clone: Its antigen is not known.

The assay was immunoSEQ multiplex PCR, and TCRdb's table has in-frame clones only and misses some. This sample yields 15,000 or so clones, of which roughly two thirds are seen a single time; 7.5% belongs to the top ten. Study-level points and caveats: Clones >0.5% enriched in tumour were rarer in adenocarcinoma (around 35%) than squamous (75%).

The chain employs TRBV10-3 and TRBJ2-3; 11 bases are a match to TRBD2. The sequence was collected from a human donor with non-small cell lung cancer. The sample was lung tumor tissue. The CDR3 sequence is CAIRPHSGGAIKDTQYF. The CDR3, as DNA: TGTGCCATCAGACCTCATAGCGGGGGGGCGATCAAAGATACGCAGTATTTT.